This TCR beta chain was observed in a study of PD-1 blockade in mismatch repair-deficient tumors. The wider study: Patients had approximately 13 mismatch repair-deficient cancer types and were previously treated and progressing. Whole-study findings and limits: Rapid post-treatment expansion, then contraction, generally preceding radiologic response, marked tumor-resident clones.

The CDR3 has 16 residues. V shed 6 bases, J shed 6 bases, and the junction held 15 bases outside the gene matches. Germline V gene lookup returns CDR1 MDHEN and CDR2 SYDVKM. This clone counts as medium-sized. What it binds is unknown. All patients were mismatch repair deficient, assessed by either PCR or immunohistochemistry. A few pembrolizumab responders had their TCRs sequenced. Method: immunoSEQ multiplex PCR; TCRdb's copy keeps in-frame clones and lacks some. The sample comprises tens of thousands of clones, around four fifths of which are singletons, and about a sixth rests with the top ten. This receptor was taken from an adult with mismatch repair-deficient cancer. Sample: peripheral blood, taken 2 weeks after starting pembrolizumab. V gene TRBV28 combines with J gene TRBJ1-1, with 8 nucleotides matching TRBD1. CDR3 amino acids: CASRESSDRAGPEAFF. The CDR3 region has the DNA TGTGCCAGCAGGGAAAGTTCGGACAGGGCGGGTCCTGAAGCTTTCTTT.